Below are 2 T cell receptor beta chains sequenced from a single sample in a study of shared T cell receptors in the human thymus. Profiling relied on immunoSEQ multiplex PCR, and the TCRdb table lists in-frame clones only, not all of them. The sample holds 640,000 or so clones; around 87% are singletons and the top ten take over 0.008%. The data also belong to a second study, concerning human thymus T cells.

Sequencing was performed on thymocytes. These TCRs come from a boy in the first two years of life with a congenital heart defect.

The chain has TRBV9 and TRBJ2-4; D remains ambiguous. V lost 0 bases and J lost 0, with 7 bases in between. Germline V gene data show CDR1 as SGDLS and CDR2 as YYNGEE. The CDR3 loop spans 15 amino acids. CDR3 nucleotides: TGTGCCAGCAGCGTAGACGAGAGAGCCAAAAACATTCAGTACTTC. Amino acids: CASSVDERAKNIQYF.

The table lists this clone with a few counts. The rearrangement uses TRBV30 and TRBJ1-2; weak D call: TRBD1 (6 bases). Trimming cost V 0 bases and J 0 bases, with 11 bases left between them. Germline lookup yields CDR1 GTSNPN and CDR2 SVGIG (reference sequence). The length of the CDR3 is 15 residues. CDR3 DNA: TGTGCCTGGAGTGTGGGGGACACTTCTAACTATGGCTACACCTTC. Protein sequence: CAWSVGDTSNYGYTF.